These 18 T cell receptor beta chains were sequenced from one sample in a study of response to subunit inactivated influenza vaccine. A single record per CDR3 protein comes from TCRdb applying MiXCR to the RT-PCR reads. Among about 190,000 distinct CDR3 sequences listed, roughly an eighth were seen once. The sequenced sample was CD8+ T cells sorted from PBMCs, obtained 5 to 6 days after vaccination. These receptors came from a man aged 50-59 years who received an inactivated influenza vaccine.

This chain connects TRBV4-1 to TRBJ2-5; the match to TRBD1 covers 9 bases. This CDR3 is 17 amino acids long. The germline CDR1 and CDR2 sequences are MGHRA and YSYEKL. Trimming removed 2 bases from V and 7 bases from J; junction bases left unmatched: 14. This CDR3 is CASSQIRDRVLFGTQYF. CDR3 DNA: TGCGCCAGCAGCCAAATCCGGGACAGGGTGCTATTCGGGACCCAGTACTTC.

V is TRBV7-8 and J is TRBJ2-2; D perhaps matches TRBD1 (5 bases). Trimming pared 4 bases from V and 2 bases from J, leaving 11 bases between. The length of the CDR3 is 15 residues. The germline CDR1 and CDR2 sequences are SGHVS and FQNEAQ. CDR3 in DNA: TGTGCCAGCAGCTCAGGGTTTTTAAACACCGGGGAGCTGTTTTTT. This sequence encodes CASSSGFLNTGELFF.

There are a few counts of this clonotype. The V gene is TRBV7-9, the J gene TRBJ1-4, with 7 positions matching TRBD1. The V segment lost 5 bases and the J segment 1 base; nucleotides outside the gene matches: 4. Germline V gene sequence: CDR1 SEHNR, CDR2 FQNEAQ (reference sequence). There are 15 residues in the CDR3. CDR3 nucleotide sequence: TGTGCCAGCAGCCCCCGACAGGGAACTAATGAAAAACTGTTTTTT. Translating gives CASSPRQGTNEKLFF.

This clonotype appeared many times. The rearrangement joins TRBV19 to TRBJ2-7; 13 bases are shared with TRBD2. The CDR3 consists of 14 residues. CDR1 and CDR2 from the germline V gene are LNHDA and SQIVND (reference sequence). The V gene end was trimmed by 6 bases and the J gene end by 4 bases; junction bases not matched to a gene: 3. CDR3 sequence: CASSPGLAGYEQYF. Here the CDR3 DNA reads TGTGCCAGTAGCCCGGGACTAGCGGGATACGAGCAGTACTTC.

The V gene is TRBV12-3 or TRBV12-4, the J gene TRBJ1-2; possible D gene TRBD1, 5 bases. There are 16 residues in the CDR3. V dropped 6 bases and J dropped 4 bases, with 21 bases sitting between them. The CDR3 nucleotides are TGTGCCAGCAGCTTACTCCACAGGACCTCGGGCTATGGCTACACCTTC. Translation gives CASSLLHRTSGYGYTF.

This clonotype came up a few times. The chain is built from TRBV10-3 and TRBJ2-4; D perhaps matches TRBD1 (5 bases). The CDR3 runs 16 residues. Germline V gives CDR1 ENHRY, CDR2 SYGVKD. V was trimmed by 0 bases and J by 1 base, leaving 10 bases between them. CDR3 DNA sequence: TGTGCCATCAGTGAGTCCTCAGGGTGGGCCAAAAACATTCAGTACTTC. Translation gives CAISESSGWAKNIQYF.

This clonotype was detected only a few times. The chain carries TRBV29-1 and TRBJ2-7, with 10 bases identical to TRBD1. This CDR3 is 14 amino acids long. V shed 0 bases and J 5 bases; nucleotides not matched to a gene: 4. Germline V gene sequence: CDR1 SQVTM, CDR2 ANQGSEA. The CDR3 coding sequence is TGCAGCGTTGAAGAGGGACAGGGGTACCACGAGCAGTACTTC. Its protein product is CSVEEGQGYHEQYF.

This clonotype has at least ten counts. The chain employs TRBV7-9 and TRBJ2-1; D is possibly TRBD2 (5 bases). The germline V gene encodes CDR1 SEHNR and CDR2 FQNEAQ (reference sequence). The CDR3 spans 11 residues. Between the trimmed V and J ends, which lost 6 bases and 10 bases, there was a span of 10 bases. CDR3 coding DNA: TGTGCCAGCAGTTTGGGCGGGGAGCAGTTCTTC. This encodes CASSLGGEQFF.

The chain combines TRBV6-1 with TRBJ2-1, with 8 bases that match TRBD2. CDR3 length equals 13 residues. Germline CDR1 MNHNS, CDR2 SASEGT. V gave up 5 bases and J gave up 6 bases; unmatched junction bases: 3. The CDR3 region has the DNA TGTGCCAGCAGTACCGGACTAGCCAATGAGCAGTTCTTC. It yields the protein CASSTGLANEQFF.

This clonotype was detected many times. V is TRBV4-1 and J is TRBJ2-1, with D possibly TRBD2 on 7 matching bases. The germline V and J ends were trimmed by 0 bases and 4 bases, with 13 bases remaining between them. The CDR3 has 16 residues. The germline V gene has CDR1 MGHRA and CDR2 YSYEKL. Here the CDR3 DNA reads TGCGCCAGCAGCCAAGAGGGGGGGGCTAGTTACAATGAGCAGTTCTTC. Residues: CASSQEGGASYNEQFF.

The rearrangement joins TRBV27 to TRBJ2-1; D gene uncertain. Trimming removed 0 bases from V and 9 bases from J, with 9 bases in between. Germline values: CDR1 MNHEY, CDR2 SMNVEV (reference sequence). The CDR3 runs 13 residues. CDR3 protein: CASSLSQISEQFF. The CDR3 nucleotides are TGTGCCAGCAGTTTATCGCAGATAAGTGAGCAGTTCTTC.

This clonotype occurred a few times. The CDR3, as DNA: TGTGCCAGCAGTTACTCTCCGGCGAACACTGAAGCTTTCTTT. Protein product: CASSYSPANTEAFF. The chain uses TRBV6-5 and TRBJ1-1, with D unclear. The CDR3 runs 14 residues. The germline CDR1 and CDR2 sequences are MNHEY and SVGAGI. The germline V and J ends were trimmed by 0 bases and 1 base, with 6 bases remaining between them.

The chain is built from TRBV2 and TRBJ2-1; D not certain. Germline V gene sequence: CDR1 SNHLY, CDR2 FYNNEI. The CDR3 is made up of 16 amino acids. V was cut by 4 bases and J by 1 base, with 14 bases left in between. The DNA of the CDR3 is TGTGCCAGCAGTGCCTCGGCTGAGAGGTCCTACAATGAGCAGTTCTTC. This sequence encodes CASSASAERSYNEQFF.

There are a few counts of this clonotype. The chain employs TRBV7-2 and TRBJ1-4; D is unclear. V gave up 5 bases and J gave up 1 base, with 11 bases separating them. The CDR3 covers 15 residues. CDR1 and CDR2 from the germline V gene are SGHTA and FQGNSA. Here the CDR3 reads CASSGYIGTNEKLFF. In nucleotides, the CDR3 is TGTGCCAGCAGCGGCTACATAGGAACTAATGAAAAACTGTTTTTT.

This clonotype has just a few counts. In DNA form, the CDR3 reads TGCGCCAGCAGCCCTCTTATAGCGGGGGGGCCCTACAATGAGCAGTTCTTC. It encodes CASSPLIAGGPYNEQFF. This chain joins TRBV5-1 and TRBJ2-1; 11 nucleotides match TRBD2. The CDR3 totals 17 residues. Germline CDR1 SGHRS, CDR2 YFSETQ. V lost 4 bases and J lost 2; bases outside the gene matches: 8.

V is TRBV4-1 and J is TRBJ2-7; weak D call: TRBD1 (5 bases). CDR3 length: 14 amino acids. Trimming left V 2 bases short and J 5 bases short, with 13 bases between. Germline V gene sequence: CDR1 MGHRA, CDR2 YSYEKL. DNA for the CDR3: TGCGCCAGCAGCCAAAACCCGACAGACCACGAGCAGTACTTC. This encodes CASSQNPTDHEQYF.

The CDR3 here is CASSLIVNSDSPLHF. The CDR3 bases are TGTGCCAGCAGTTTGATCGTAAACTCGGATTCACCCCTCCACTTT. This sequence joins TRBV28 and TRBJ1-6; D unresolved. The CDR3 runs to 15 residues. CDR1 MDHEN and CDR2 SYDVKM come from the germline V gene. The germline V and J ends were trimmed by 3 bases and 8 bases, with 14 bases remaining between them.

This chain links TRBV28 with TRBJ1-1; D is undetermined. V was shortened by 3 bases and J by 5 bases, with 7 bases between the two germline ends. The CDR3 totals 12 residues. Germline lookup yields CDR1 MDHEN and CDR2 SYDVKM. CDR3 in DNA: TGTGCCAGCAGTTTCTTCGGGACTGAAGCTTTCTTT. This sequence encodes CASSFFGTEAFF.